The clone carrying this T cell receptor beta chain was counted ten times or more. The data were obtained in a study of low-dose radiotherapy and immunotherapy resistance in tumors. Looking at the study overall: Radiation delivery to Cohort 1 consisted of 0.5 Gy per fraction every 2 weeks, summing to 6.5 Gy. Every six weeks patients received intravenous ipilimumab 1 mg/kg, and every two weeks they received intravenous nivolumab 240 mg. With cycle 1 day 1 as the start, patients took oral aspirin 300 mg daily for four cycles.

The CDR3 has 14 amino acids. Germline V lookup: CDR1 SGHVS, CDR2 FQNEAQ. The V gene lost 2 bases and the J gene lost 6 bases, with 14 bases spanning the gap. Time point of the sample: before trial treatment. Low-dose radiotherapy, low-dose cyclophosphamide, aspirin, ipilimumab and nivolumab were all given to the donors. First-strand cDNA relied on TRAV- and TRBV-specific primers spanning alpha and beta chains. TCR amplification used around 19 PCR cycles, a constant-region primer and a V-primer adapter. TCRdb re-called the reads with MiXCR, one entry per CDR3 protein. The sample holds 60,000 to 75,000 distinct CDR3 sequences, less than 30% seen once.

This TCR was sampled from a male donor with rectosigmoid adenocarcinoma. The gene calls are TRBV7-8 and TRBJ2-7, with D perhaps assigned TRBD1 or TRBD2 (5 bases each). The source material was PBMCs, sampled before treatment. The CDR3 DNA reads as TGTGCCAGCAGCTTATCGCAGGGACCGGTCGAGCAGTACTTC. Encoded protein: CASSLSQGPVEQYF. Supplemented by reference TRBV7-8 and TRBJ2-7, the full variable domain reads GAGVSQSPRYKVAKRGQDVALRCDPISGHVSLFWYQQALGQGPEFLTYFQNEAQLDKSGLPSDRFFAERPEGSVSTLKIQRTQQEDSAVYLCASSLSQGPVEQYFGPGTRLTVT.